The source of this T cell receptor beta chain is a study of T cell responses to AZD1222 COVID-19 vaccine (dated by TCRdb to the early 2020s). General notes on the study: AZD1222 recipients given second doses at about 4 weeks or at about 12 weeks were pooled, since spike-specific TCR depth and breadth were not found to differ between the two schedules. Trial participants were enrolled by age into 18-55, 56-69 and 70-plus year subgroups, with around 150, 28 and 57 TCR-sequenced participants respectively. TCR sequencing was performed for some 250 trial participants, of whom 200 to 210 were given two doses of AZD1222 and around 25 were given two doses of MenACWY control vaccine.

Regarding this clone: Its cognate antigen has yet to be identified. No base-level quality is on record; no much larger clone is a single base apart.

This sample's time point label indicates: baseline before first vaccination. The vaccinee samples were drawn from two UK trials, COV001 and COV002, one of which was a single-blind randomized controlled phase 2/3 trial testing AZD1222 (ChAdOx1 nCoV-19) in healthy adults. Trial participant PBMC samples were collected at day 0 and day 28 after the second dose for TCRbeta chain sequencing. The CDR3 regions of human TCRbeta chains were subjected to immunosequencing. Regarding the original processing steps: TCRs in the repertoires were compared against a reference library of SARS-CoV-2-specific TCRs that had been generated with the MIRA antigen-specificity platform. Breadth meant the fraction of unique TCRs that were SARS-CoV-2-associated, whereas depth meant the fraction of total T cells that were SARS-CoV-2-associated. Using the MIRA data, each spike-specific TCR was assigned both to the spike region to which the TCR was reactive and to a CD4 or CD8 class. Log10-transformed breadth and depth values were compared by one-way ANOVA with Sidak's multiple comparisons tests. TCRdb provides this immuneACCESS table in a form limited to in-frame rearrangements. Some clones are lacking; in checked studies, under half of them reflect an unresolved V gene, and why the rest are absent is not known. The V and J calls and clone size come from that table; D and trimming were worked out from the DNA. For this sample there are roughly 100,000 clones; roughly 91% appear just once. The ten largest clones represent 45% to 50% of the sample.

What the work shows at the level of the full study, not this receptor alone: In the small 56-69-year group, the increase in depth fell short of significance, most likely because of low power. Participants were mostly white British and included more females than males, and it was suggested by the authors that clonal diversity may have been underestimated. Vaccine-associated CD4 TCRs spanned the whole spike protein, with dominant responses in regions 160-218 and 743-854. A significant rise in spike-specific TCR breadth and depth was observed after two AZD1222 doses relative to day 0 and relative to MenACWY recipients. Conclusions about previously exposed vaccinees are limited because only six or seven AZD1222 recipients were SARS-CoV-2 seropositive at baseline. Nearly half of unique spike-specific TCRs reportedly recognized epitopes outside regions mutated in the B.1.351 and B.1.1.7 variants. Because no day 14 peak-response samples were available, repertoires were characterized only after the peak T cell response.

The CDR3 spans 11 residues, from the cysteine through the phenylalanine. Just CDR3 DNA is preserved here, 33 bases in frame from base 1. V loses 5 bases of germline sequence and J loses 2 bases, and the interval between the two ends is 4 bases. Material: peripheral blood, obtained on day 0 of AZD1222 vaccination. The sequence derives from an adult in good health. The chain employs TRBV12-3 or TRBV12-4 and TRBJ2-7; too little of a D gene remains to name it. The bases are TGTGCCAGCAGTCCCGCCTACGAGCAGTACTTC. The translation is CASSPAYEQYF.